This T cell receptor beta chain was sequenced in a study of blood T cells in healthy people across ages. Primers used in a second PCR of about 6 to 12 cycles were a sample-barcoded 5' primer and a J-beta primer mix. TCRdb recomputed calls from the 5' RACE reads with MiXCR, one row per CDR3 protein. The sample consists of hundreds of thousands of distinct CDR3 sequences, around two fifths of them appearing once. In this sample, this clonotype turned up many times. Germline V gene data show CDR1 as SGHTA and CDR2 as FQGNSA. The CDR3 runs to 12 residues. The ends were cut back, 5 bases at V and 2 bases at J, with 4 bases in the middle.

Material: blood. This receptor was identified in a man aged 60-69 years in good health. This sequence joins TRBV7-2 and TRBJ2-1; D unclear. In DNA form, the CDR3 reads TGTGCCAGCAGCCTCGCCTACAATGAGCAGTTCTTC. This sequence encodes CASSLAYNEQFF.